This T cell receptor beta chain was documented in a study of human T cells and chemical hapten exposure. Study information: From small differences in pooled library volume came most of the variation in per-sample TCR yields. Overall study findings and caveats: There was no change with DPC sensitization in TCRs above 1 in 1000 frequency.

A few counts support this clonotype. The antigen is unknown. Total RNA extraction was carried out from unfractionated whole blood. Germline V gene sequence: CDR1 SQVTM, CDR2 ANQGSEA. The CDR3 is 15 residues long. V trimming: 8 bases; J trimming: 8 bases; junction bases outside the gene matches: 9. The library tagged each cDNA molecule with unique molecular identifiers. Authors' data handling: Ranging from about 20,000 to 700,000, TCR counts per sample had a median value of 95,638. TCRdb re-called the reads with MiXCR, one entry per CDR3 protein. TCRdb assigned the V and J calls; the authors' analysis was not used. The table records about 120,000 distinct CDR3 sequences, less than 10% of them present only once.

This clonotype originated in a human donor in good health. Some clones in this sample may be carry-over from other donors' samples. The chain is built from TRBV29-1 and TRBJ2-1; 16 bases agree with TRBD2. The sequencing sample was made of whole blood. This chain's CDR3 is CSMGLAGGHGDEQFF. CDR3 DNA: TGCAGCATGGGACTAGCGGGAGGGCACGGGGATGAGCAGTTCTTC.